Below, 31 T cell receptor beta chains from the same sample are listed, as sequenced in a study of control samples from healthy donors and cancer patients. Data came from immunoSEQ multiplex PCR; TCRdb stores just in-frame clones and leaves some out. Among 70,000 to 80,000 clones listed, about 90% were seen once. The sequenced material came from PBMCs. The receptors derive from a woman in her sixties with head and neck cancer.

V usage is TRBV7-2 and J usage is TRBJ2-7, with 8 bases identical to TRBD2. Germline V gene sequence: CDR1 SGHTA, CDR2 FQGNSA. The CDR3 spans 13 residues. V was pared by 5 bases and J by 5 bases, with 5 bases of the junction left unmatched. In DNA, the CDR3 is TGTGCCAGCAGCCAGATAGCGGGACACGAGCAGTACTTC. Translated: CASSQIAGHEQYF.

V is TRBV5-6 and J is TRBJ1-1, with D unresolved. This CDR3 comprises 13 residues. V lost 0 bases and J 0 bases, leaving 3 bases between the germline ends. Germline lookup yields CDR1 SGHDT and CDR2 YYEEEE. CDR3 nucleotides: TGTGCCAGCAGCTTGGGAGTGAACACTGAAGCTTTCTTT. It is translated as CASSLGVNTEAFF. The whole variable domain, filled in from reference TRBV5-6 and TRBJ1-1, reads DAGVTQSPTHLIKTRGQQVTLRCSPKSGHDTVSWYQQALGQGPQFIFQYYEEEERQRGNFPDRFSGHQFPNYSSELNVNALLLGDSALYLCASSLGVNTEAFFGQGTRLTVV.

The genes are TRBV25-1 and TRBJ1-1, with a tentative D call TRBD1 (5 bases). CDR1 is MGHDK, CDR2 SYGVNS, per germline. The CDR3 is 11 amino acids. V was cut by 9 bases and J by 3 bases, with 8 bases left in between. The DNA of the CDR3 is TGTGCCAGTGGGGGAGACACTGAAGCTTTCTTT. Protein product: CASGGDTEAFF.

CDR3 DNA: TGTGCCAGCAGTCACCATGGGAGGAGCTCCTACGAGCAGTACTTC. Translated: CASSHHGRSSYEQYF. This chain joins TRBV27 and TRBJ2-7; D may be TRBD2 (6 bases). Trimming left V 5 bases short and J 0 bases short, with 14 bases between. The germline V gene encodes CDR1 MNHEY and CDR2 SMNVEV (reference sequence). This CDR3 has 15 residues.

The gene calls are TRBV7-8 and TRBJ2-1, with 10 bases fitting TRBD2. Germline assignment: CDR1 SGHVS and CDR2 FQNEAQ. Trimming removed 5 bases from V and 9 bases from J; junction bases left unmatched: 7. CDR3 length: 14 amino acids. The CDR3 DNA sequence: TGTGCCAGCAGCACTCCGGGACTAGCGATTGAGCAGTTCTTC. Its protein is CASSTPGLAIEQFF. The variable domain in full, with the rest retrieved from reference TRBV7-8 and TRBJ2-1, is GAGVSQSPRYKVAKRGQDVALRCDPISGHVSLFWYQQALGQGPEFLTYFQNEAQLDKSGLPSDRFFAERPEGSVSTLKIQRTQQEDSAVYLCASSTPGLAIEQFFGPGTRLTVL.

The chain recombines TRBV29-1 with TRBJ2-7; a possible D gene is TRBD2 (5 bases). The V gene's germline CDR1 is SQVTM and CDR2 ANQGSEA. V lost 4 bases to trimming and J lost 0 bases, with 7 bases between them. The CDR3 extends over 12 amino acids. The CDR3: CSVVGSSYEQYF. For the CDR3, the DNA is TGCAGCGTTGTTGGGAGCTCCTACGAGCAGTACTTC.

DNA for the CDR3: TGCAGCGTCTCGACAGGGTTTGAGAACTATGGCTACACCTTC. Amino acids: CSVSTGFENYGYTF. This chain uses TRBV29-1 with TRBJ1-2, with 7 bases fitting TRBD1. Losses at the gene ends were 6 bases for V and 2 bases for J; bases not matched to a gene: 9. Germline CDR1 and CDR2: SQVTM and ANQGSEA. The CDR3 consists of 14 residues.

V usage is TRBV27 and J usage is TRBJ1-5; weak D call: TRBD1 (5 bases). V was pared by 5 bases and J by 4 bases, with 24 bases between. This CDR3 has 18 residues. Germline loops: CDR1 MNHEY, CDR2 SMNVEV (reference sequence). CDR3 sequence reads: CASSPNRQYSSVNQPQHF. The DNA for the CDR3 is TGTGCCAGCAGTCCCAATAGACAGTATTCTTCGGTAAATCAGCCCCAGCATTTT.

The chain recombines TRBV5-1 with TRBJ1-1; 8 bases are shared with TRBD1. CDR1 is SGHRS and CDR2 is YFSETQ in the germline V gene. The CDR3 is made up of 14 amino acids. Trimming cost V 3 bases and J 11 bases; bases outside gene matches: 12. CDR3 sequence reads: CASSSSPGQAVAFF. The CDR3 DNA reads TGCGCCAGCAGCTCTTCTCCGGGACAGGCCGTCGCTTTCTTT.

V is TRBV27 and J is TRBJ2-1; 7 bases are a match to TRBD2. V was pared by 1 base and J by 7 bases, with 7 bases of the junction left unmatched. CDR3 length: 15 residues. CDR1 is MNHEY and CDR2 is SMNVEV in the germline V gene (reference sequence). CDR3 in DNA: TGTGCCAGCAGTTTATTGGCGGGAGTAAAAAATGAGCAGTTCTTC. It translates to CASSLLAGVKNEQFF.

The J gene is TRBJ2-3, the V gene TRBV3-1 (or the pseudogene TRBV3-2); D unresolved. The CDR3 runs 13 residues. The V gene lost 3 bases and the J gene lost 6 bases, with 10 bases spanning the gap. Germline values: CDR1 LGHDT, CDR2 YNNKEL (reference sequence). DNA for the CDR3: TGTGCCAGCAGCCAGGGTGTGGGCGATACGCAGTATTTT. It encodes CASSQGVGDTQYF.

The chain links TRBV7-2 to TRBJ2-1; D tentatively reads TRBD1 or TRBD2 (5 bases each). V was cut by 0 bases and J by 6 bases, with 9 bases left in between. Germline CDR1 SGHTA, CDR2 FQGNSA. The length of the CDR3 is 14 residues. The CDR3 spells CASSLAGTFNEQFF. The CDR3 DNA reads TGTGCCAGCAGCTTAGCCGGGACGTTCAATGAGCAGTTCTTC.

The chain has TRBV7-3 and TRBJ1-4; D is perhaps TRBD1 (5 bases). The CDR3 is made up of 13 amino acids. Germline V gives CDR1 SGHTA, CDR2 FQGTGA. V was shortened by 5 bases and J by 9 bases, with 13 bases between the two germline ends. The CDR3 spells CASSPGPGQKLFF. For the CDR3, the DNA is TGTGCCAGCAGCCCAGGGCCCGGGCAAAAACTGTTTTTT.

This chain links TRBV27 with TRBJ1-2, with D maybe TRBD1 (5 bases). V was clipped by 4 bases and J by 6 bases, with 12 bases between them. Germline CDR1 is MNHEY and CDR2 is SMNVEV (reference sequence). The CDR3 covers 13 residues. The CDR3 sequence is CASSSRAGHGYTF. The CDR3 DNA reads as TGTGCCAGCAGTTCCCGGGCAGGGCATGGCTACACCTTC.

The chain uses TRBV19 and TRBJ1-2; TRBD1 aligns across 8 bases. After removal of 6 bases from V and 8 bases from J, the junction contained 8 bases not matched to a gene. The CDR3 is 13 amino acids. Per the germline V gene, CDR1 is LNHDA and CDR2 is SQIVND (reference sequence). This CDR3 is CASRTRGLKGYTF. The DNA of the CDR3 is TGTGCCAGTAGGACCAGGGGGCTGAAGGGCTACACCTTC.

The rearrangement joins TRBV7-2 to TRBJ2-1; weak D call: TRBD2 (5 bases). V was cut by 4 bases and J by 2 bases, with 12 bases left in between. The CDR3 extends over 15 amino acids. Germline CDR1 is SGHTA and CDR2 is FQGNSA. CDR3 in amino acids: CASSSLAATYNEQFF. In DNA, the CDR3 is TGTGCCAGCAGCTCCCTAGCTGCTACCTACAATGAGCAGTTCTTC.

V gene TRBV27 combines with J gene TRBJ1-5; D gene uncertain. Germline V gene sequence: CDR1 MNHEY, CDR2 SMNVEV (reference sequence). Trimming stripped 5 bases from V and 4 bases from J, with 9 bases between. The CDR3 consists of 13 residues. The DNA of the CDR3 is TGTGCCAGCAGTCCGGGAGCTAATCAGCCCCAGCATTTT. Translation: CASSPGANQPQHF.

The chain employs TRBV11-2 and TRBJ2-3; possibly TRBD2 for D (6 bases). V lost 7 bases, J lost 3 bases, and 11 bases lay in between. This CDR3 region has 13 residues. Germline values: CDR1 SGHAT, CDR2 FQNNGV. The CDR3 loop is CASTSGLTDTQYF. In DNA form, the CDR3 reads TGTGCCAGCACCTCGGGACTTACAGATACGCAGTATTTT.

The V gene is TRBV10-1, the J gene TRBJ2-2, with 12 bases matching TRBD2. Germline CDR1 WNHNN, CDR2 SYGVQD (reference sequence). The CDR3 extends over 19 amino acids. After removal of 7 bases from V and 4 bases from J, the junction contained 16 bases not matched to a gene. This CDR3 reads CASNRTSGKVKGGTGELFF. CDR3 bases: TGCGCCAGCAATAGGACTAGCGGGAAGGTTAAGGGGGGCACCGGGGAGCTGTTTTTT.

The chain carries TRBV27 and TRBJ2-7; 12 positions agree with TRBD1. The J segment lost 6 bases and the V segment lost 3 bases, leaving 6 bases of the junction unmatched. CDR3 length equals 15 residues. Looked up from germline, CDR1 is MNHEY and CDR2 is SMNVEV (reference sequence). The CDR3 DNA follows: TGTGCCAGCAGTTTGGGGGACAGGGGGCTGACCGAGCAGTACTTC. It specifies CASSLGDRGLTEQYF.

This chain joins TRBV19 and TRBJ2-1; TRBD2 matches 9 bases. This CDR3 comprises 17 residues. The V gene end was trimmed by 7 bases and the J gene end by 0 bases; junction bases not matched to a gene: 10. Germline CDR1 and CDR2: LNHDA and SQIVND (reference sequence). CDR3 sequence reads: CASTPGLASVSYNEQFF. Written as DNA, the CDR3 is TGTGCCAGTACCCCGGGACTAGCAAGCGTCTCCTACAATGAGCAGTTCTTC.

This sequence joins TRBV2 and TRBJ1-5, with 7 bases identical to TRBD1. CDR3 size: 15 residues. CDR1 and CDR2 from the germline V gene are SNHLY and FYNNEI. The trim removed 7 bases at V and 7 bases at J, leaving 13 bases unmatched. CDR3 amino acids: CASIAERGLRQPQHF. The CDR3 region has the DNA TGTGCCAGCATCGCGGAGAGGGGGCTGCGGCAGCCCCAGCATTTT.

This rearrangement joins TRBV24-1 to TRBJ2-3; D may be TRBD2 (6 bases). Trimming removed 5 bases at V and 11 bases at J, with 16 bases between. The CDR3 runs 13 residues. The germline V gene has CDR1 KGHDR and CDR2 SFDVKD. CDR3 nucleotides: TGTGCCACCAGTGTCCCCGGGGGAAAACAGCAGTATTTT. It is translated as CATSVPGGKQQYF.

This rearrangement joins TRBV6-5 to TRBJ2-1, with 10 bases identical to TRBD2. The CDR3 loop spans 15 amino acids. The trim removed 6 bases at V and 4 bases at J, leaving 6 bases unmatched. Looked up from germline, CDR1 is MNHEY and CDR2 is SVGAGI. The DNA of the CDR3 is TGTGCCAGCAGCGTTCCGGGACTAGCGTACAATGAGCAGTTCTTC. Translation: CASSVPGLAYNEQFF.

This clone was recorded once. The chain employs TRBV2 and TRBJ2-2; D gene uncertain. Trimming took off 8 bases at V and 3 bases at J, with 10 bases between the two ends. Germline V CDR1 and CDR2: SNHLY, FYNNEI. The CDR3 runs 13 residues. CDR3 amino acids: CASHSQDTGELFF. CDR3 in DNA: TGTGCCAGCCATTCTCAGGACACCGGGGAGCTGTTTTTT. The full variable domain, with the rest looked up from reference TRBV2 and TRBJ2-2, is EPEVTQTPSHQVTQMGQEVILRCVPISNHLYFYWYRQILGQKVEFLVSFYNNEISEKSEIFDDQFSVERPDGSNFTLKIRSTKLEDSAMYFCASHSQDTGELFFGEGSRLTVL.

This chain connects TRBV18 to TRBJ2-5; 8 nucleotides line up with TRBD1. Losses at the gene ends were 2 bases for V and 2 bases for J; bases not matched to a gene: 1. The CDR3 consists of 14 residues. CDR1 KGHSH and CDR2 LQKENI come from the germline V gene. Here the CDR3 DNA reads TGTGCCAGCTCACCATGGACAGGGCAAGAGACCCAGTACTTC. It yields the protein CASSPWTGQETQYF.

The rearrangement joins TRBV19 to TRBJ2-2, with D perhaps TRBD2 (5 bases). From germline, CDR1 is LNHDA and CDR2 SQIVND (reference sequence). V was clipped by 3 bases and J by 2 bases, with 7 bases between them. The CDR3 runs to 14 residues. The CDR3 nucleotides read TGTGCCAGTAGTATTGAGGGAAACACCGGGGAGCTGTTTTTT. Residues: CASSIEGNTGELFF.

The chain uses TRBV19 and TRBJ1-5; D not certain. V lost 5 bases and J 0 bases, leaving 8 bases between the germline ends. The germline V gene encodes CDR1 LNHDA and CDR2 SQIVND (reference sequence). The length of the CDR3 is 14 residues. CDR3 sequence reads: CASSQVGSNQPQHF. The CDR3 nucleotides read TGTGCCAGTAGTCAAGTCGGTAGCAATCAGCCCCAGCATTTT.

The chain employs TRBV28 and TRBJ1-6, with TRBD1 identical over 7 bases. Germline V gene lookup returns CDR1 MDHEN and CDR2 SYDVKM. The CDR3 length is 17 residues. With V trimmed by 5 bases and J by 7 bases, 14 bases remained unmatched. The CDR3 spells CASSPRRDSLSNSPLHF. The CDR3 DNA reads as TGTGCCAGCAGTCCAAGAAGGGACAGCCTCTCGAATTCACCCCTCCACTTT.

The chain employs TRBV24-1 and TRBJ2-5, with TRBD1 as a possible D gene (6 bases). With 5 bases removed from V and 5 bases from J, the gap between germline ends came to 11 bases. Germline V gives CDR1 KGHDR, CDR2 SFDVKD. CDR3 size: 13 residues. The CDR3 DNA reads TGTGCCACCAGTGTAGCAGGGGCTGAGACCCAGTACTTC. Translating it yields CATSVAGAETQYF.

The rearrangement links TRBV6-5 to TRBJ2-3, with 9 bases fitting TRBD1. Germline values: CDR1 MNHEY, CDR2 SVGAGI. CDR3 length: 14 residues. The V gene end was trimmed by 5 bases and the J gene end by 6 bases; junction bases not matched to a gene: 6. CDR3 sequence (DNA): TGTGCCAGCAGTCGAACAGGGGGCAGGGATACGCAGTATTTT. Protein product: CASSRTGGRDTQYF.